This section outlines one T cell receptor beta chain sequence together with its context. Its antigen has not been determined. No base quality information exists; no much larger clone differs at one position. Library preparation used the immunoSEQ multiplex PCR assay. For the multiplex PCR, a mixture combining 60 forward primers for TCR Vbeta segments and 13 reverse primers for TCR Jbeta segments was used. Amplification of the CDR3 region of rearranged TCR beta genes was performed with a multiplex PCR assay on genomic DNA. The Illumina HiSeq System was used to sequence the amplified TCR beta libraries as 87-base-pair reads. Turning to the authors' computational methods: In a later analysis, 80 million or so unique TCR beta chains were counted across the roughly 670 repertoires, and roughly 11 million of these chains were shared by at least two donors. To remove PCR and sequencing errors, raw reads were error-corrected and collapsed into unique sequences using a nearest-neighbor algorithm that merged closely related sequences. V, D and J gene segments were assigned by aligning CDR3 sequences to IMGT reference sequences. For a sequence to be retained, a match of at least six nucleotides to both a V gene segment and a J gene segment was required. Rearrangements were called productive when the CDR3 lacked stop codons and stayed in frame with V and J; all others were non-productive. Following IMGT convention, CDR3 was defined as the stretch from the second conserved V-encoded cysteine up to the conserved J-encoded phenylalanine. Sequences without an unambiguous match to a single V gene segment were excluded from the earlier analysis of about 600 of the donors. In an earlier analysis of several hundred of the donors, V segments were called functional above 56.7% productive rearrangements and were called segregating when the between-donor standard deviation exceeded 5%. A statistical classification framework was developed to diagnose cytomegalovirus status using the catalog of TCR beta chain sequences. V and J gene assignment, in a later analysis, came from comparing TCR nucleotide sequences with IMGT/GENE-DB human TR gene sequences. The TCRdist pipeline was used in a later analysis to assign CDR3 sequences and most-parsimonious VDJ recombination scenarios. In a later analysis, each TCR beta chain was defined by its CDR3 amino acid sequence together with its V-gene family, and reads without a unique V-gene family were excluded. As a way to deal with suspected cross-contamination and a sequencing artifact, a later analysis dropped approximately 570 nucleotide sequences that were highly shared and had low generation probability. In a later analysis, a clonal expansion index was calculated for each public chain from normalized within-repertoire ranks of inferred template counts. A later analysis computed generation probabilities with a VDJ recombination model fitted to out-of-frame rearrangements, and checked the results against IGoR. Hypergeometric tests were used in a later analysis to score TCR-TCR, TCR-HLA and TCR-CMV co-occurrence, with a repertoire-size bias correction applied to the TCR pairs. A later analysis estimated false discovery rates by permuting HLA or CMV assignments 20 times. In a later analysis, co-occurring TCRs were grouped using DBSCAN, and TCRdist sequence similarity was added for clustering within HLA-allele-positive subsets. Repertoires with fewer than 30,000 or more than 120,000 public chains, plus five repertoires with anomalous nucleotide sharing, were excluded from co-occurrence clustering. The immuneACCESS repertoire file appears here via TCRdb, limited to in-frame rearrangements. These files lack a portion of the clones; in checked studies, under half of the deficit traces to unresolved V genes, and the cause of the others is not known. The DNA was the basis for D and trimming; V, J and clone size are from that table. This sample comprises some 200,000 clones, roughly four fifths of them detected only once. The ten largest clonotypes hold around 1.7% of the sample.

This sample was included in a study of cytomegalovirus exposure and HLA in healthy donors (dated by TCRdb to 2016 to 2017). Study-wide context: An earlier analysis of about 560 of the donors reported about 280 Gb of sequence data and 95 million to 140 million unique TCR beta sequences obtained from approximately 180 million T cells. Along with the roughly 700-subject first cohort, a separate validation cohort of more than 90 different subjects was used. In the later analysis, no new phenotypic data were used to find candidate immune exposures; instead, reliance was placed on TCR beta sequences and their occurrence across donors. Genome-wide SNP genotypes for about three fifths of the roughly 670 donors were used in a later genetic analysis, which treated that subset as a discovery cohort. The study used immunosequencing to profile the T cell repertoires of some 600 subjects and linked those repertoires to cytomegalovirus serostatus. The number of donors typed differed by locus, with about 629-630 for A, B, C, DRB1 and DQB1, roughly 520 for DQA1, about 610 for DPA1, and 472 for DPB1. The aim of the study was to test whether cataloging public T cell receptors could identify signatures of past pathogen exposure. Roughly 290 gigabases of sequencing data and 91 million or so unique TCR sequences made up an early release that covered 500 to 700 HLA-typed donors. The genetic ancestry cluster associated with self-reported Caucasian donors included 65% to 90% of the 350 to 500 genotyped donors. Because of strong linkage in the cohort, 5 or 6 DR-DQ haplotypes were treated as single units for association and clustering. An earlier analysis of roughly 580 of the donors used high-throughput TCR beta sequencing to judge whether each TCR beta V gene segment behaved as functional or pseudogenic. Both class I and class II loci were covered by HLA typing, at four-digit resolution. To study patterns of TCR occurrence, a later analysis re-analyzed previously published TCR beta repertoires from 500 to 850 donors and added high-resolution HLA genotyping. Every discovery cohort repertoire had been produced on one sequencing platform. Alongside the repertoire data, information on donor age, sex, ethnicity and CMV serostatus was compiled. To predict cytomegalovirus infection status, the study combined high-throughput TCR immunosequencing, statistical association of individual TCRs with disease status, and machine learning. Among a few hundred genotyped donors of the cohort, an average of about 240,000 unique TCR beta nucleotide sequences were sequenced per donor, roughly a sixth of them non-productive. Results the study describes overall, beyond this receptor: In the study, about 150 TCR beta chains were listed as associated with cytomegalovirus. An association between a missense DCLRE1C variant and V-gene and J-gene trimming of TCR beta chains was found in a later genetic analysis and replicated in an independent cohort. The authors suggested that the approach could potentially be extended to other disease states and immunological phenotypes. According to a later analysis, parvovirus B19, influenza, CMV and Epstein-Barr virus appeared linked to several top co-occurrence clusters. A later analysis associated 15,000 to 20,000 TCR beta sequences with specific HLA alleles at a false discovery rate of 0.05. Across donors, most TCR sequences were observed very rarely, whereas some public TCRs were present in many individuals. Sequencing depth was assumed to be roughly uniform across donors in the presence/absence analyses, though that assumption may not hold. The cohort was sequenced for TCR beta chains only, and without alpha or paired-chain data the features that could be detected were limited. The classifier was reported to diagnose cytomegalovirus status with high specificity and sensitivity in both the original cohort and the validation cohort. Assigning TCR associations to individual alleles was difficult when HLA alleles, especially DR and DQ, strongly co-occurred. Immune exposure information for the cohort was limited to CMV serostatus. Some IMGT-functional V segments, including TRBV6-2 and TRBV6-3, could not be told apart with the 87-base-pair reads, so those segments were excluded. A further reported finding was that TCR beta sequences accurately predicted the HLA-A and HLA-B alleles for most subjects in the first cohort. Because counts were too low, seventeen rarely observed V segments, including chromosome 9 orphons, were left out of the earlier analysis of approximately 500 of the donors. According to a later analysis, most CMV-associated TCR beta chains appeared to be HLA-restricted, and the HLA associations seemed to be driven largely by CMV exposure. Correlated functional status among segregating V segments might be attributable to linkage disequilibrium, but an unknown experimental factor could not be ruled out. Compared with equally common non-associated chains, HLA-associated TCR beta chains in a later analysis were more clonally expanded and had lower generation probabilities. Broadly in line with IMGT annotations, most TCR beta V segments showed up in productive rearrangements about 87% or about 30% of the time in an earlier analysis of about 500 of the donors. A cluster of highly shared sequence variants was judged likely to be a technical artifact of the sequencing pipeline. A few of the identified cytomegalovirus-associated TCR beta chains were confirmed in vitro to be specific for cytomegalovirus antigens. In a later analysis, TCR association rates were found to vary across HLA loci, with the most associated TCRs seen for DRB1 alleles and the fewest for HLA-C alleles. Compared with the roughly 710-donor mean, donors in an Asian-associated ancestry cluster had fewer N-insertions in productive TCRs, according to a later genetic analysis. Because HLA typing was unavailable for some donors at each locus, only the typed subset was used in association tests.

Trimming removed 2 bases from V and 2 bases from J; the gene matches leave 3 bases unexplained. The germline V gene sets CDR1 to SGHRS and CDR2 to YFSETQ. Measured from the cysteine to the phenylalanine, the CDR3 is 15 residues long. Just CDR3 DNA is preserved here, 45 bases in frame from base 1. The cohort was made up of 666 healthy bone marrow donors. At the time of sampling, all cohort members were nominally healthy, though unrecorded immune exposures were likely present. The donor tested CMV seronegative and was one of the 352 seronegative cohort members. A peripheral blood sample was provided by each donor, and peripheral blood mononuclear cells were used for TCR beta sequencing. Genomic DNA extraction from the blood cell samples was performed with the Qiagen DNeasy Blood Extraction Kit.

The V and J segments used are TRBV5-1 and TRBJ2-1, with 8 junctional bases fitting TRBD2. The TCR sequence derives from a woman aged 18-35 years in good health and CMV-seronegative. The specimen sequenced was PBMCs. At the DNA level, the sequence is TGCGCCAGCAGCTTCCGGGAGGGGGCCTACAATGAGCAGTTCTTC. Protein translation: CASSFREGAYNEQFF.